This T cell receptor beta chain was recovered during a study of blood T cell repertoires in COVID-19. Clones were read by immunoSEQ multiplex PCR, and TCRdb kept only the in-frame ones, dropping some. The sample has a few hundred thousand clones; around 89% are singletons. The CDR3 spans 15 residues. Germline V lookup: CDR1 KGHSH, CDR2 LQKENI. J gave up 7 bases and V 1 base, and 4 bases lay outside the gene matches. As for this clone: Different DNA sequences within this sample yield the same CDR3.

Material: PBMCs or T cells enriched from blood (not recorded which). The genes are TRBV18 and TRBJ2-1, with 10 nucleotides matching TRBD2. The receptor's source is a woman in her fifties or sixties who had recovered from COVID-19. This chain's CDR3 is CASSPRLAGDNEQFF. The CDR3 coding sequence is TGTGCCAGCTCACCACGGCTAGCGGGGGATAATGAGCAGTTCTTC.